This TCR beta chain emerged from a study of T cell repertoires in cytomegalovirus infection. Looking at the study overall: Indications of both CMV infection and matching HLA type were provided by public TCR beta signatures. The study's findings and limits: Dominating the ex vivo response were HLA-C-restricted CMV-specific TCR beta clonotypes. Cumulated frequencies of public TCR beta families served to identify carriers of CMV plus the relevant HLA.

CDR1 and CDR2 (germline): SGHNT, YYREEE (reference sequence). V was shortened by 3 bases and J by 3 bases, with 15 bases between the two germline ends. The CDR3 spans 15 residues. This clonotype occurred a few times. What it binds is unknown. A single record per CDR3 protein comes from TCRdb applying MiXCR to the reads. This table holds 150,000 or so distinct CDR3 sequences, about 20% found once. The sample comprised PBMCs. The sequence was collected from a human donor in good health (CMV status not recorded). Some clones in this sample may be carry-over from other donors' samples. The rearrangement uses TRBV5-4 and TRBJ1-1; D is uncertain. The CDR3 is CASSSGPKVDTEAFF. CDR3 bases: TGTGCCAGCAGCTCTGGGCCGAAGGTGGACACTGAAGCTTTCTTT.